One sample yielded the 29 T cell receptor beta chains listed below, sequenced in a study of shared clonotypes between healthy human individuals. Profiled with immunoSEQ multiplex PCR; TCRdb holds only in-frame clones, not every one. The table lists some 2 million clones, 85% to 95% of them singletons. The sequenced sample was naive CD4+ T cells sorted from blood. Subset defined: CD45RA+ positively selected. Source of these receptors: a man between 18 and 29 years old in good health.

The chain joins TRBV27 to TRBJ2-4; TRBD2 matches 14 bases. V lost 4 bases and J lost 1; bases outside the gene matches: 9. Germline V gives CDR1 MNHEY, CDR2 SMNVEV (reference sequence). CDR3 length: 19 amino acids. The DNA for the CDR3 is TGTGCCAGCAGTTCGCTGGGACTAGCGGGAGAGAGGGCCAAAAACATTCAGTACTTC. It specifies CASSSLGLAGERAKNIQYF.

This clone was observed a single time. V usage is TRBV29-1 and J usage is TRBJ1-2; 8 bases map to TRBD1. V was pared by 7 bases and J by 3 bases, with 10 bases of the junction left unmatched. The CDR3 extends over 14 amino acids. CDR1 and CDR2 from the germline V gene are SQVTM and ANQGSEA. The CDR3 bases are TGCAGCGACAAAGGACAGGGCGGTTACTATGGCTACACCTTC. Its translation is CSDKGQGGYYGYTF.

The chain employs TRBV5-4 and TRBJ1-2; 12 nucleotides align to TRBD1. Germline lookup yields CDR1 SGHNT and CDR2 YYREEE (reference sequence). Trimming removed 0 bases from V and 7 bases from J; junction bases left unmatched: 4. The CDR3 covers 15 residues. The CDR3: CASSLAGTGGTGYTF. The CDR3 DNA follows: TGTGCCAGCAGCTTGGCGGGGACAGGGGGCACTGGCTACACCTTC. Drawing the rest from reference TRBV5-4 and TRBJ1-2, the complete variable domain is ETGVTQSPTHLIKTRGQQVTLRCSSQSGHNTVSWYQQALGQGPQFIFQYYREEENGRGNFPPRFSGLQFPNYSSELNVNALELDDSALYLCASSLAGTGGTGYTFGSGTRLTVV.

The chain couples TRBV29-1 to TRBJ2-3, with D unresolved. The ends were cut back, 8 bases at V and 6 bases at J, with 12 bases in the middle. The CDR3 is 11 residues long. The germline V gene encodes CDR1 SQVTM and CDR2 ANQGSEA. The CDR3 sequence is CSFRNPDTQYF. The CDR3 bases are TGCAGCTTCAGAAACCCGGATACGCAGTATTTT.

The chain couples TRBV2 to TRBJ1-4; 9 bases match TRBD1. Germline assignment: CDR1 SNHLY and CDR2 FYNNEI. This CDR3 is built from 15 residues. J lost 7 bases, V lost 6 bases, and 9 bases had no gene match. Here the CDR3 DNA reads TGTGCCAGCAGGGTAACAGGGGGCTGGGGTGAAAAACTGTTTTTT. Translating it yields CASRVTGGWGEKLFF.

The chain combines TRBV27 with TRBJ2-3; 8 bases match TRBD2. The CDR3 sequence is 19 residues long. V shed 1 base, J shed 0 bases, and the junction held 12 bases outside the gene matches. Germline CDR1 MNHEY, CDR2 SMNVEV (reference sequence). The chain's CDR3 is CASSLFPQEAGASTDTQYF. The CDR3 DNA reads as TGTGCCAGCAGTTTATTCCCTCAGGAAGCGGGGGCTAGCACAGATACGCAGTATTTT.

The rearrangement joins TRBV10-1 to TRBJ2-2, with 8 bases lining up with TRBD1. Germline V gene lookup returns CDR1 WNHNN and CDR2 SYGVQD (reference sequence). The trim removed 4 bases at V and 4 bases at J, leaving 8 bases unmatched. The CDR3 totals 16 residues. Written as DNA, the CDR3 is TGCGCCAGCAGTGGGACAGGGCTCTTGGGCACCGGGGAGCTGTTTTTT. Amino acids: CASSGTGLLGTGELFF.

V and J are TRBV25-1 and TRBJ1-4; D unclear. The V gene lost 11 bases and the J gene lost 8 bases, with 27 bases spanning the gap. Looked up from germline, CDR1 is MGHDK and CDR2 is SYGVNS. CDR3 size: 16 residues. The chain's CDR3 is CAARREGKGPLEKLFF. The CDR3 DNA is TGTGCCGCGAGGAGGGAAGGGAAGGGTCCCTTAGAAAAACTGTTTTTT.

The genes are TRBV6-5 and TRBJ2-2; TRBD1 or TRBD2 may be the D gene (5 bases each). The CDR3 sequence is 13 residues long. Germline V CDR1 and CDR2: MNHEY, SVGAGI. Trimming took off 6 bases at V and 5 bases at J, with 10 bases between the two ends. The CDR3: CASRREGTGELFF. The CDR3 DNA sequence: TGTGCCAGCAGACGAGAGGGGACCGGGGAGCTGTTTTTT.

This rearrangement joins TRBV10-2 to TRBJ1-2; D gene unclear. The germline gives CDR1 WSHSY, CDR2 SAAADI. The CDR3 covers 13 residues. CDR3 coding DNA: TGCATCCAGCCCGACCAGGAGCACTATGGCTACACCTTC. Its protein product is CIQPDQEHYGYTF.

This sequence joins TRBV28 and TRBJ2-7, with D tentatively TRBD1 or TRBD2 (5 bases each). CDR3 size: 15 residues. CDR1 and CDR2 (germline): MDHEN, SYDVKM. Between the trimmed V and J ends, which lost 2 bases and 2 bases, there was a span of 13 bases. The CDR3 here is CASSLGTLSPYEQYF. The CDR3 DNA follows: TGTGCCAGCAGTTTAGGGACCCTCTCCCCCTACGAGCAGTACTTC.

The chain uses TRBV2 and TRBJ1-4; D is undetermined. Germline V gene sequence: CDR1 SNHLY, CDR2 FYNNEI. Trimming cost V 0 bases and J 7 bases, with 9 bases left between them. The CDR3 sequence is 14 residues long. In nucleotides, the CDR3 is TGTGCCAGCAGTGAAGCCGGCTGGGGTGAAAAACTGTTTTTT. It specifies CASSEAGWGEKLFF.

In the case of this clone: A much larger clonotype is one base distant, so this may be a read error. It is likely a read error, because the conserved phenylalanine at the end of the CDR3 is missing. The chain employs TRBV4-1 and TRBJ1-4, with 9 bases matching TRBD1. V trimming: 3 bases; J trimming: 3 bases; junction bases outside the gene matches: 5. CDR1 is MGHRA and CDR2 is YSYEKL in the germline V gene. This CDR3 spans 16 amino acids. CDR3 bases: TGCGCCAGCAGCCACTACAGGGGGCAGGCTAATGAAAAACTGTTTTCT. This sequence encodes CASSHYRGQANEKLFS.

This CDR3 is CASSSPGRPGELFF. As DNA, the CDR3 is TGTGCCAGCAGTTCCCCCGGCAGGCCCGGGGAGCTGTTTTTT. V is TRBV6-6 and J is TRBJ2-2; D is unresolved. From germline, CDR1 is MNHNY and CDR2 SVGAGI (reference sequence). The CDR3 spans 14 residues. Deletions cut 4 bases from V and 6 bases from J, with 12 bases between.

The chain is built from TRBV18 and TRBJ2-2, with D possibly matching TRBD2 (6 bases). Germline V gives CDR1 KGHSH, CDR2 LQKENI. This CDR3 has 14 amino acids. V lost 6 bases to trimming and J lost 1 base, with 9 bases between them. The CDR3 sequence: CASSLGGNTGELFF. In nucleotides, the CDR3 is TGTGCCAGCTCCCTCGGGGGGAACACCGGGGAGCTGTTTTTT.

As DNA, the CDR3 is TGTGCCAGCAGCCAACGAACGTCTAGTAGCGGGATTTACAATGAGCAGTTCTTC. This sequence encodes CASSQRTSSSGIYNEQFF. V usage is TRBV7-2 and J usage is TRBJ2-1; 8 bases fit TRBD2. CDR1 and CDR2 from the germline V gene are SGHTA and FQGNSA. Trimming at V came to 5 bases and at J to 4 bases, leaving 16 bases not matched to a gene. The CDR3 totals 18 residues.

The chain carries TRBV5-1 and TRBJ2-5; D call uncertain. CDR1 is SGHRS, CDR2 YFSETQ, per germline. V lost 2 bases to trimming and J lost 5 bases, with 10 bases between them. CDR3 size: 13 residues. The CDR3 DNA follows: TGCGCCAGCAGCTTCTTGGTTTTGGAGACCCAGTACTTC. Its protein is CASSFLVLETQYF.

This sequence joins TRBV7-3 and TRBJ2-7; tentatively, D is TRBD1 (5 bases). Germline assignment: CDR1 SGHTA and CDR2 FQGTGA. The length of the CDR3 is 15 residues. V shed 1 base and J shed 3 bases, with 13 bases lying between them. The CDR3 DNA follows: TGTGCCAGCAGCTTAAATAGGGGATGGGACTACGAGCAGTACTTC. Its translation: CASSLNRGWDYEQYF.

The chain uses TRBV4-3 and TRBJ1-4; TRBD1 might be the D (5 bases). The germline gives CDR1 LGHNA, CDR2 YSLEER. V was cut by 1 base and J by 8 bases, with 20 bases left in between. CDR3 size: 17 residues. CDR3 amino acids: CASSQVQTLGVGEKLFF. The CDR3 DNA sequence: TGCGCCAGCAGCCAAGTTCAAACTCTAGGGGTCGGAGAAAAACTGTTTTTT.

Points on this clone: Other DNA sequences from this sample encode an identical CDR3 as well. The chain is built from TRBV7-9 and TRBJ1-5; D gene unclear. This CDR3 is 12 amino acids long. Germline CDR1 SEHNR, CDR2 FQNEAQ (reference sequence). Trimming took off 5 bases at V and 6 bases at J, with 8 bases between the two ends. CDR3 region: CASSLQGQPQHF. The CDR3 nucleotides read TGTGCCAGCAGCCTACAAGGTCAGCCCCAGCATTTT.

As to this clone: The same CDR3 is also encoded by other DNA sequences in this sample. The V and J genes are TRBV7-9 and TRBJ2-3; 13 bases match TRBD2. In germline, CDR1 is SEHNR, CDR2 FQNEAQ (reference sequence). V lost 5 bases, J lost 1 base, and 0 bases stayed unmatched. This CDR3 region has 15 residues. CDR3 bases: TGTGCCAGCAGCGGACTAGCGGGGGGCACAGATACGCAGTATTTT. Translated, it gives CASSGLAGGTDTQYF.

With respect to this clone: Other DNA sequences in the sample encode the same CDR3. The V and J genes are TRBV2 and TRBJ2-2, with unresolved D. The CDR3 covers 14 residues. In germline, CDR1 is SNHLY, CDR2 FYNNEI. Trimming took 4 bases from V and 2 from J, leaving 8 bases between them. The CDR3: CASSVEVNTGELFF. The DNA for the CDR3 is TGTGCCAGCAGTGTGGAAGTAAACACCGGGGAGCTGTTTTTT.

This chain joins TRBV6-1 and TRBJ2-7; 8 bases fit TRBD1. The CDR3 is 15 amino acids. V dropped 3 bases and J dropped 2; count of bases not matched to a gene: 6. The germline CDR1 and CDR2 sequences are MNHNS and SASEGT. CDR3 sequence reads: CASSEGQVNPYEQYF. CDR3 DNA sequence: TGTGCCAGCAGTGAGGGACAGGTTAACCCCTACGAGCAGTACTTC.

The chain employs TRBV5-8 and TRBJ1-5; D is unclear. CDR3 length equals 15 residues. The V end was cut by 3 bases, the J end by 0 bases, with 10 bases between. From germline, CDR1 is SGHTS and CDR2 YDEGEE. The CDR3 DNA reads as TGTGCCAGCAGCTCCCGGGCCCGTAGCAATCAGCCCCAGCATTTT. Translating gives CASSSRARSNQPQHF.

A word on this clone: The same CDR3 can be traced to other DNA sequences in this sample. This chain joins TRBV5-1 and TRBJ1-1; the D is unclear. CDR1 SGHRS and CDR2 YFSETQ come from the germline V gene. The CDR3 contains 13 residues. V was pared by 0 bases and J by 4 bases, with 7 bases between. The CDR3 nucleotides read TGCGCCAGCAGCTTGGGCCTGGGCACTGAAGCTTTCTTT. This gives the protein CASSLGLGTEAFF.

This sequence joins TRBV11-2 and TRBJ2-2; TRBD2 matches 15 bases. The CDR3 has 18 residues. Germline lookup yields CDR1 SGHAT and CDR2 FQNNGV. With V trimmed by 5 bases and J by 0 bases, 4 bases remained unmatched. The CDR3 sequence is CASSPGLAGGANTGELFF. The CDR3 DNA sequence: TGTGCCAGCAGCCCGGGACTAGCGGGAGGCGCGAACACCGGGGAGCTGTTTTTT.

About this clone itself: Likely a read error: the CDR3 ends without its conserved phenylalanine or tryptophan. The limits of the CDR3 on the DNA are not certain, so only TCRdb's listed CDR3 is given. The rearrangement links TRBV12-5 to TRBJ1-3; the table calls TRBD1, which could not be checked here. The CDR3 length is 9 residues, termini included. The germline V gene encodes CDR1 LGHNT and CDR2 FRNRAP. The CDR3 is CASVLDRGI.

The CDR3 DNA is TGCGCCAGCAGTGAAACAGGCTACTATGGCTACACCTTC. Protein: CASSETGYYGYTF. The chain couples TRBV10-1 to TRBJ1-2; D is perhaps TRBD1 (5 bases). V was trimmed by 3 bases and J by 3 bases, leaving 8 bases between them. This CDR3 has 13 amino acids. Germline V CDR1 and CDR2: WNHNN, SYGVQD (reference sequence).

The chain recombines TRBV11-2 with TRBJ2-1; 8 bases are a match to TRBD1. The length of the CDR3 is 17 residues. From germline, CDR1 is SGHAT and CDR2 FQNNGV. The V and J ends lost 0 bases and 4 bases, in that order; junction bases with no gene match: 8. The CDR3 DNA sequence: TGTGCCAGCAGCTTAGACGGGGACAGGAAAGGGTACAATGAGCAGTTCTTC. Translated, it gives CASSLDGDRKGYNEQFF.